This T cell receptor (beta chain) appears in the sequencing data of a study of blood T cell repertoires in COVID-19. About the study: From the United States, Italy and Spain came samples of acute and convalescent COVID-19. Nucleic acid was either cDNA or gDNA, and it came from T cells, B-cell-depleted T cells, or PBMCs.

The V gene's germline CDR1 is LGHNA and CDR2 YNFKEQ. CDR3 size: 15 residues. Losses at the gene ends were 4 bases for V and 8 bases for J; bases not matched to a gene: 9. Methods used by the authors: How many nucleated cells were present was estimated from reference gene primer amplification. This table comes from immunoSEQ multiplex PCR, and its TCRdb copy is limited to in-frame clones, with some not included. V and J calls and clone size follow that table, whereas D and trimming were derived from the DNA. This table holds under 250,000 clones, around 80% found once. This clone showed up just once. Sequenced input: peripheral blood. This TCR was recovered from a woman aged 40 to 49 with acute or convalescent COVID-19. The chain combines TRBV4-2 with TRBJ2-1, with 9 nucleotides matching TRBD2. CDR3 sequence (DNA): TGTGCCAGCAGCCCCGGGCGGGGGGGCCCCTATGAGCAGTTCTTC. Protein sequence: CASSPGRGGPYEQFF.